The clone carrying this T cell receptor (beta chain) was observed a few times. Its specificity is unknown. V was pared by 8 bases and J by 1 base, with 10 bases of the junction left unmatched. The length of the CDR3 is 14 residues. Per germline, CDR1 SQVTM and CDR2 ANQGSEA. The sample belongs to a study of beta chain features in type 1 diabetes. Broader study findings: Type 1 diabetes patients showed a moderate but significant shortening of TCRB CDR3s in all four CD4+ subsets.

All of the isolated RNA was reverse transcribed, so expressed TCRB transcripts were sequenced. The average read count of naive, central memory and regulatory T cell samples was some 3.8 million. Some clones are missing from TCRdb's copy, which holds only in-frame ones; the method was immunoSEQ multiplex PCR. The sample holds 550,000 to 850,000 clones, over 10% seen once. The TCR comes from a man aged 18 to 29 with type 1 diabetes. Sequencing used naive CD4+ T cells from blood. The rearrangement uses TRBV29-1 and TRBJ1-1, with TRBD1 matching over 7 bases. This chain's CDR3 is CSIIRGAWNTEAFF. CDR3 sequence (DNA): TGCAGCATCATCAGGGGGGCATGGAACACTGAAGCTTTCTTT.